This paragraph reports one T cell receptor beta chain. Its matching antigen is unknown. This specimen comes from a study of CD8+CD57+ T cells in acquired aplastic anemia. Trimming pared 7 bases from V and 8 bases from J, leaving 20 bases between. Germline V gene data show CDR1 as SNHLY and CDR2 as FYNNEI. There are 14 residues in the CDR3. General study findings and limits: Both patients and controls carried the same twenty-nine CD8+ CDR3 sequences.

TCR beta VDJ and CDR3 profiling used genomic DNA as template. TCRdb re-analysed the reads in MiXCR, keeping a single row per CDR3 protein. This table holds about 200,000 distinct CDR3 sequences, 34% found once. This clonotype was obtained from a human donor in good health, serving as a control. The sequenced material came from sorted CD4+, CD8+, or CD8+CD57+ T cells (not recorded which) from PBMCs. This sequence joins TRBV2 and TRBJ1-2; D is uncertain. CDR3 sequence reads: CASNFGRSTLGYTF. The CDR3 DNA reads TGTGCCAGCAATTTCGGAAGGTCTACTCTGGGCTACACCTTC.